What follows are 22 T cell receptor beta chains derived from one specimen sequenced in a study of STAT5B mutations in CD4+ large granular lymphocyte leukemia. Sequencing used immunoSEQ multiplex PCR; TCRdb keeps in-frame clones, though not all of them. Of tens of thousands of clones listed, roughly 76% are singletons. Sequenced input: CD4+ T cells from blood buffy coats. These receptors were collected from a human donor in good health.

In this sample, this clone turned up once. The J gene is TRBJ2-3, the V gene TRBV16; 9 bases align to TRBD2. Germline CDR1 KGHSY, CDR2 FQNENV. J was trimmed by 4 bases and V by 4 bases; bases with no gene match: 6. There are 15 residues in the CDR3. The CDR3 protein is CASSLSGSPADTQYF. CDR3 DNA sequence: TGTGCCAGCAGCCTTAGCGGGAGTCCGGCAGATACGCAGTATTTT.

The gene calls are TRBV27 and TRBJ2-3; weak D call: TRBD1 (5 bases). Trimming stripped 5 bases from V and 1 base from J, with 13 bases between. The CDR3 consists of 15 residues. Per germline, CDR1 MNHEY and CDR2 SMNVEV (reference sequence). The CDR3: CASSGQGFRTDTQYF. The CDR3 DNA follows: TGTGCCAGCAGTGGTCAGGGATTTCGCACAGATACGCAGTATTTT.

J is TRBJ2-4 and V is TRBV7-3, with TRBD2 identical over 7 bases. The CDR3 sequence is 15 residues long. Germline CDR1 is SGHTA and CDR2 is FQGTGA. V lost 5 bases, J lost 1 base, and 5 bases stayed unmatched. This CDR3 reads CASSHAGDAKNIQYF. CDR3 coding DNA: TGTGCCAGCAGCCATGCGGGGGACGCCAAAAACATTCAGTACTTC.

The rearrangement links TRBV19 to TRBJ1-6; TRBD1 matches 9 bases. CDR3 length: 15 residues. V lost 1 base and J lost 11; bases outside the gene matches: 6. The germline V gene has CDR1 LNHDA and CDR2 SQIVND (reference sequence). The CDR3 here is CASSIAAQGAPPLHF. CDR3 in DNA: TGTGCCAGTAGTATAGCGGCACAGGGGGCCCCACCCCTCCACTTT.

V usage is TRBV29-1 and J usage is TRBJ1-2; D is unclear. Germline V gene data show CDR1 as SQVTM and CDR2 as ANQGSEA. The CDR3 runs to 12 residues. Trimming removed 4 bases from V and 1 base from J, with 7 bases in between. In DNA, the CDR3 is TGCAGCGTTGCGGCCCATAACTATGGCTACACCTTC. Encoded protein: CSVAAHNYGYTF. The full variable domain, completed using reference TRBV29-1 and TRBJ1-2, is SAVISQKPSRDICQRGTSLTIQCQVDSQVTMMFWYRQQPGQSLTLIATANQGSEATYESGFVIDKFPISRPNLTFSTLTVSNMSPEDSSIYLCSVAAHNYGYTFGSGTRLTVV.

The CDR3 loop reads CASSRDGQPQHF. In nucleotides, the CDR3 is TGTGCCAGCAGCCGGGACGGTCAGCCCCAGCATTTT. The chain links TRBV9 to TRBJ1-5, with D possibly being TRBD1 (5 bases). The germline CDR1 and CDR2 sequences are SGDLS and YYNGEE. V lost 4 bases, J lost 6 bases, and 8 bases lay in between. There are 12 residues in the CDR3. The whole variable domain, remainder taken from reference TRBV9 and TRBJ1-5, is DSGVTQTPKHLITATGQRVTLRCSPRSGDLSVYWYQQSLDQGLQFLIQYYNGEERAKGNILERFSAQQFPDLHSELNLSSLELGDSALYFCASSRDGQPQHFGDGTRLSIL.

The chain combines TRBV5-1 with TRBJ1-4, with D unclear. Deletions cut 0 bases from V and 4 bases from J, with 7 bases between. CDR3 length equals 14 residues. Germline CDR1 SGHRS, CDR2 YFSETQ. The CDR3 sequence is CASSLGGNNEKLFF. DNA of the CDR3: TGCGCCAGCAGCTTGGGAGGAAATAATGAAAAACTGTTTTTT.

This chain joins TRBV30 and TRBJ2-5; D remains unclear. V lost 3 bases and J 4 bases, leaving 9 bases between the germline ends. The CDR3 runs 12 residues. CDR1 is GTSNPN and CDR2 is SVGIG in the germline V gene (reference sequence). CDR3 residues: CAWSLIGETQYF. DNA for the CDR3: TGTGCCTGGAGCCTGATAGGAGAGACCCAGTACTTC.

The CDR3 nucleotides are TGTGCCAGCAGCCCCCACTACGGCGGCTACGAGCAGTACTTC. Protein product: CASSPHYGGYEQYF. The chain has TRBV7-2 and TRBJ2-7; no reliable D call. There are 14 residues in the CDR3. Germline CDR1 and CDR2: SGHTA and FQGNSA. Trimming stripped 5 bases from V and 3 bases from J, with 14 bases between.

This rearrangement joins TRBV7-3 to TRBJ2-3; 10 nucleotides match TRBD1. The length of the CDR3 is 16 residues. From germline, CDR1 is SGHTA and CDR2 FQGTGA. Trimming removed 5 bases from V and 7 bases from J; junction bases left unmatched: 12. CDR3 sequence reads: CASSAGQGKKGNTQYF. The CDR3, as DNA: TGTGCCAGCAGCGCGGGACAGGGGAAGAAGGGGAATACGCAGTATTTT.

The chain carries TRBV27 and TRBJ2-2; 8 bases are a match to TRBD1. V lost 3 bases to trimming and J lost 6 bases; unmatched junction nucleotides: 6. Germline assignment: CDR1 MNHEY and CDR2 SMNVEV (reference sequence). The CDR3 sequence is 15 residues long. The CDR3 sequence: CASSFAGGSAGELFF. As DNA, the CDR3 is TGTGCCAGCAGTTTTGCAGGGGGCAGTGCCGGGGAGCTGTTTTTT.

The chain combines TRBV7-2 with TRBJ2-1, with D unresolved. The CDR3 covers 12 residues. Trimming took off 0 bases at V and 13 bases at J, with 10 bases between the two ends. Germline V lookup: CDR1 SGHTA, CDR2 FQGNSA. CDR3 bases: TGTGCCAGCAGCTTAGCGCCTGCCTTACAGTTCTTC. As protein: CASSLAPALQFF.

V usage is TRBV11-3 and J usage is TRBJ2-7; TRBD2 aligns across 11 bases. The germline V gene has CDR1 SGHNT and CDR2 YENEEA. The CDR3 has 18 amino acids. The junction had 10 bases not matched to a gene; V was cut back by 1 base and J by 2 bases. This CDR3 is CASSLVRLAGGGAYEQYF. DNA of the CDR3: TGTGCCAGCAGCTTAGTTCGGCTAGCGGGAGGAGGGGCCTACGAGCAGTACTTC.

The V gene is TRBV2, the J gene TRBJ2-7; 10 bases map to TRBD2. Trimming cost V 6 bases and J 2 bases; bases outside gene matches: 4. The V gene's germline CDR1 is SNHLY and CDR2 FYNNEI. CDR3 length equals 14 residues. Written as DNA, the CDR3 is TGTGCCAGCAGAAGAACTAGCGGGACCTACGAGCAGTACTTC. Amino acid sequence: CASRRTSGTYEQYF.

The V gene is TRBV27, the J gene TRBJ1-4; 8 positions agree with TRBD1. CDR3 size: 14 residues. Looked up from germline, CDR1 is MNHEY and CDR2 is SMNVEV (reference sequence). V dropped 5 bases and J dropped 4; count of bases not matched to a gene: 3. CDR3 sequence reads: CASSRQGINEKLFF. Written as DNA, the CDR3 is TGTGCCAGCAGTAGACAGGGGATTAATGAAAAACTGTTTTTT.

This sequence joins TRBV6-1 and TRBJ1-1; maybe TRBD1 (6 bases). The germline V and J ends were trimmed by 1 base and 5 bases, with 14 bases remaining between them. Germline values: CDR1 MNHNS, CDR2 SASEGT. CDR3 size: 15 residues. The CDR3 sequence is CASSEEGGLGTEAFF. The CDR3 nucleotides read TGTGCCAGCAGTGAAGAGGGGGGGCTTGGGACTGAAGCTTTCTTT.

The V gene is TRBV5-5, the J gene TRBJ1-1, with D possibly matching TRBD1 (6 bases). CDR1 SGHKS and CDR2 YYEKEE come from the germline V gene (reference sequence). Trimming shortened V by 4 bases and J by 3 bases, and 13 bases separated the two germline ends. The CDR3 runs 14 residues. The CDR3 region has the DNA TGTGCCAGCAGCAACAGGGAGGTACACACTGAAGCTTTCTTT. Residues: CASSNREVHTEAFF.

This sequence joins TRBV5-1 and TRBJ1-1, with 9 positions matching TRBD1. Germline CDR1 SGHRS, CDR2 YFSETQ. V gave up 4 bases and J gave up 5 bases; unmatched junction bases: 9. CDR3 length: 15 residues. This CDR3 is CASSPRQGDRTEAFF. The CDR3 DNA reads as TGCGCCAGCAGCCCACGACAGGGGGATAGGACTGAAGCTTTCTTT.

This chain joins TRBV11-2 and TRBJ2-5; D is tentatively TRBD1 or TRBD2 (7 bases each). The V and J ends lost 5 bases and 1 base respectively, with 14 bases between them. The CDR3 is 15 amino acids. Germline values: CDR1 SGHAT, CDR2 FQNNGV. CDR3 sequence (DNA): TGTGCCAGCAGCCCTTCAGGGGGGGTCCAAGAGACCCAGTACTTC. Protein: CASSPSGGVQETQYF.

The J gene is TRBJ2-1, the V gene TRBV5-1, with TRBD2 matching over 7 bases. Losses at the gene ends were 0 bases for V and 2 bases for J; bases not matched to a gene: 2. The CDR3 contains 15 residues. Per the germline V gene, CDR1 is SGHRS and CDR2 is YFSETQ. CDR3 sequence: CASSLVREAYNEQFF. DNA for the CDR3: TGCGCCAGCAGCTTGGTCCGGGAGGCCTACAATGAGCAGTTCTTC.

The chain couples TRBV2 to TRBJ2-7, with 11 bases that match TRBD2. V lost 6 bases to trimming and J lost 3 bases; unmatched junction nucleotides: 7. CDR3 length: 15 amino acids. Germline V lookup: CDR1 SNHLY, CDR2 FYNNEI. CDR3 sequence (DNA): TGTGCCAGCAGGGCTCGGGGACTAGCGGACTACGAGCAGTACTTC. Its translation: CASRARGLADYEQYF.

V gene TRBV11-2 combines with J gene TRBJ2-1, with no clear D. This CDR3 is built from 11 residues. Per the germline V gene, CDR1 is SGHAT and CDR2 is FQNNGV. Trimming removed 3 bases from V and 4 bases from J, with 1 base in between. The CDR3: CASSFYNEQFF. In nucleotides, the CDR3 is TGTGCCAGCAGCTTTTACAATGAGCAGTTCTTC.